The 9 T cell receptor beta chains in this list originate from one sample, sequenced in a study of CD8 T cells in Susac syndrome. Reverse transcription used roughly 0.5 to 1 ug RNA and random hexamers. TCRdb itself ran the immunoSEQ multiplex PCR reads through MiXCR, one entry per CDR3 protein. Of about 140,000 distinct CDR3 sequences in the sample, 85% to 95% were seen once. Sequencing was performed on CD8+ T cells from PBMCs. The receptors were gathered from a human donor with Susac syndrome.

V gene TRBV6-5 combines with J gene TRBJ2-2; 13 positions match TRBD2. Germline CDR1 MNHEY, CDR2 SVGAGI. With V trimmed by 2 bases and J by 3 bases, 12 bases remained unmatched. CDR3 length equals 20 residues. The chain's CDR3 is CASSYPRTSGSFGHTGELFF. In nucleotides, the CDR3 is TGTGCCAGCAGTTACCCTCGGACTAGCGGGAGTTTTGGTCACACCGGGGAGCTGTTTTTT.

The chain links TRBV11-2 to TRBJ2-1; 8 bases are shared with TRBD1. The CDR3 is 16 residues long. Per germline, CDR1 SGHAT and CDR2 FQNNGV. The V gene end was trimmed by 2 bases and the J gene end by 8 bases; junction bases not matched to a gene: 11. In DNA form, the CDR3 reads TGTGCCAGCAGCTTACGACCTGGGACAGGATGGGATGAGCAGTTCTTC. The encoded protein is CASSLRPGTGWDEQFF.

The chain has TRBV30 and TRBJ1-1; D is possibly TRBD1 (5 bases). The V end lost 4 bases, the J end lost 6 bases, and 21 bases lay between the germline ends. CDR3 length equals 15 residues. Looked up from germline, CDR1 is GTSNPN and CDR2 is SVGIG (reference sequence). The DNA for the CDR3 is TGTGCCTGGAAAACGACGGAAGGGGCCGGGTCTGAAGCTTTCTTT. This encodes CAWKTTEGAGSEAFF.

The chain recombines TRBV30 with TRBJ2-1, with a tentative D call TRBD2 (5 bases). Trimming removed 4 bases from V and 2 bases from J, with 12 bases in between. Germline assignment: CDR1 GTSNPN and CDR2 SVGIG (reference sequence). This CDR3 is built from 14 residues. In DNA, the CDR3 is TGTGCCTGGAATATCGGAGGCACCTACAATGAGCAGTTCTTC. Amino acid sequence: CAWNIGGTYNEQFF.

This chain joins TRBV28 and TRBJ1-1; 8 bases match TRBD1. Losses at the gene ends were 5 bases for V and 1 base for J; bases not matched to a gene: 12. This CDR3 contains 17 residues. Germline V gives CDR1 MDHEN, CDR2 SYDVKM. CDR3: CASSDMTTGGKNTEAFF. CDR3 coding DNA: TGTGCCAGCAGTGATATGACCACAGGGGGGAAGAACACTGAAGCTTTCTTT.

DNA of the CDR3: TGTGCGCGGGGAGGGGAACGCCTAGCGGGAGGGGGTGAGCAGTTCTTC. This translates into CARGGERLAGGGEQFF. This rearrangement joins TRBV2 to TRBJ2-1, with 12 bases lining up with TRBD2. The CDR3 consists of 16 residues. Germline V CDR1 and CDR2: SNHLY, FYNNEI.

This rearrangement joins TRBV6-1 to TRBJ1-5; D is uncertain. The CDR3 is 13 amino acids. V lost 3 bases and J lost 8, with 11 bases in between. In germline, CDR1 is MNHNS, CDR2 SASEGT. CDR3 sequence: CASSDNLSEPQHF. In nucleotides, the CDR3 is TGTGCCAGCAGTGATAATTTATCGGAGCCCCAGCATTTT.

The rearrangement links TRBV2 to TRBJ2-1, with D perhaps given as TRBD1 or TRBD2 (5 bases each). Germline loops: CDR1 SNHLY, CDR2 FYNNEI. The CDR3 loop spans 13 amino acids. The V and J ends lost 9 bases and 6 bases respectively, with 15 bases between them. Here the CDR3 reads CARRTTGPNEQFF. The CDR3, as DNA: TGTGCCAGACGAACAACGGGACCCAATGAGCAGTTCTTC.

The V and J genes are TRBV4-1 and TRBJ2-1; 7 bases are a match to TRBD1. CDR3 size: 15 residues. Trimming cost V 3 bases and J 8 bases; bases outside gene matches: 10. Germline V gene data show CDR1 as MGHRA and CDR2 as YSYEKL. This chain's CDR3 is CASSQTSTGADEQFF. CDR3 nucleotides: TGCGCCAGCAGCCAGACCTCCACAGGGGCCGATGAGCAGTTCTTC.